These 12 T cell receptor beta chains came from one sample sequenced in a study of blood T cell repertoires in COVID-19. Only in-frame clones appear in the TCRdb table, and some are missing; sequencing was by immunoSEQ multiplex PCR. The sample contains a few hundred thousand clones, more than 90% of which appear only once. Sequencing used peripheral blood. These receptors came from a person aged 18-29 years with COVID-19, enrolled during active disease.

The chain couples TRBV5-8 to TRBJ2-1; 8 nucleotides agree with TRBD2. The ends lost 2 bases at V and 0 bases at J; junction bases unmatched: 1. Germline V gene lookup returns CDR1 SGHTS and CDR2 YDEGEE. The CDR3 runs 15 residues. The CDR3 DNA follows: TGTGCCAGCAGCTTTGGGACTAGCTCCTACAATGAGCAGTTCTTC. It is translated as CASSFGTSSYNEQFF. The variable domain in full, with the rest retrieved from reference TRBV5-8 and TRBJ2-1, is EAGVTQSPTHLIKTRGQQATLRCSPISGHTSVYWYQQALGLGLQFLLWYDEGEERNRGNFPPRFSGRQFPNYSSELNVNALELEDSALYLCASSFGTSSYNEQFFGPGTRLTVL.

This clone has just one count. The genes are TRBV24-1 and TRBJ2-7, with a weak D call TRBD1 (5 bases). The V end lost 6 bases, the J end lost 3 bases, and 26 bases lay between the germline ends. Germline V gene lookup returns CDR1 KGHDR and CDR2 SFDVKD. This CDR3 spans 18 amino acids. The DNA for the CDR3 is TGTGCCACCAGTATCTATAACCCAGCGCAGGGCCAATTCTACGAGCAGTACTTC. Residues: CATSIYNPAQGQFYEQYF.

The rearrangement joins TRBV24-1 to TRBJ2-5, with 8 bases aligning to TRBD2. Trimming at V came to 2 bases and at J to 7 bases, leaving 5 bases not matched to a gene. The length of the CDR3 is 14 residues. Germline loops: CDR1 KGHDR, CDR2 SFDVKD. The CDR3 region is CATSDSGLARTQYF. CDR3 in DNA: TGTGCCACCAGTGATTCTGGACTAGCAAGGACCCAGTACTTC.

The genes are TRBV12-5 and TRBJ2-1; 7 bases line up with TRBD2. This CDR3 spans 12 amino acids. With 1 base clipped from V and 10 bases from J, the junction kept 1 base outside the gene matches. Germline CDR1 and CDR2: LGHNT and FRNRAP. CDR3 bases: TGTGCTAGTGGTTTGGGAGCGGGGGAGCAGTTCTTC. Its translation: CASGLGAGEQFF.

This chain connects TRBV9 to TRBJ1-1; D uncertain. The germline V gene encodes CDR1 SGDLS and CDR2 YYNGEE. The CDR3 covers 15 residues. V lost 0 bases and J lost 1, with 10 bases in between. DNA for the CDR3: TGTGCCAGCAGCGTAGCGTCAACGAGGAACACTGAAGCTTTCTTT. It translates to CASSVASTRNTEAFF.

The gene calls are TRBV28 and TRBJ2-1; D is perhaps TRBD2 (5 bases). V lost 2 bases, J lost 9 bases, and 17 bases lay in between. Germline V gene lookup returns CDR1 MDHEN and CDR2 SYDVKM. The CDR3 covers 15 residues. The CDR3 reads CASSLRAAGQVEQFF. CDR3 DNA: TGTGCCAGCAGTTTAAGAGCGGCCGGGCAGGTTGAGCAGTTCTTC. Based on the CDR3 plus reference TRBV28 and TRBJ2-1, the full variable domain is DVKVTQSSRYLVKRTGEKVFLECVQDMDHENMFWYRQDPGLGLRLIYFSYDVKMKEKGDIPEGYSVSREKKERFSLILESASTNQTSMYLCASSLRAAGQVEQFFGPGTRLTVL.

The V gene is TRBV7-9, the J gene TRBJ1-1, with D tentatively TRBD1 (6 bases). V was shortened by 5 bases and J by 1 base, with 14 bases between the two germline ends. The CDR3 consists of 15 residues. CDR1 is SEHNR, CDR2 FQNEAQ, per germline (reference sequence). The CDR3 spells CASSSEGGRNTEAFF. The DNA for the CDR3 is TGTGCCAGCAGCAGCGAAGGGGGTAGGAACACTGAAGCTTTCTTT.

This clone has only one observation. In nucleotides, the CDR3 is TGTGCCATCAGTGAGGGTACTAGCGGGAGTGGTGATGAGCAGTTCTTC. This sequence encodes CAISEGTSGSGDEQFF. This chain uses TRBV10-3 with TRBJ2-1; 11 bases line up with TRBD2. This CDR3 has 16 residues. The ends lost 2 bases at V and 8 bases at J; junction bases unmatched: 8. The germline CDR1 and CDR2 sequences are ENHRY and SYGVKD.

The genes are TRBV27 and TRBJ1-6, with a weak D call TRBD1 (6 bases). V gave up 5 bases and J gave up 6 bases, with 11 bases separating them. CDR1 and CDR2 (germline): MNHEY, SMNVEV (reference sequence). The CDR3 has 14 residues. CDR3 residues: CASSQQGINSPLHF. CDR3 DNA: TGTGCCAGCAGTCAACAGGGAATTAATTCACCCCTCCACTTT.

The chain is built from TRBV5-4 and TRBJ1-2; D not certain. The CDR3 has 15 residues. The V end lost 6 bases, the J end lost 0 bases, and 15 bases lay between the germline ends. The V gene's germline CDR1 is SGHNT and CDR2 YYREEE (reference sequence). The CDR3 here is CASTQIQMANYGYTF. In DNA form, the CDR3 reads TGTGCCAGCACCCAGATACAGATGGCTAACTATGGCTACACCTTC.

This clone showed up just a few times. The chain recombines TRBV2 with TRBJ1-5; 7 bases are a match to TRBD1. The germline gives CDR1 SNHLY, CDR2 FYNNEI. The ends lost 4 bases at V and 7 bases at J; junction bases unmatched: 10. This CDR3 is 15 amino acids long. The CDR3 nucleotides are TGTGCCAGCAGTGTTTTAGGGGGCGCGGGGCAGCCCCAGCATTTT. Translation gives CASSVLGGAGQPQHF.

This chain connects TRBV2 to TRBJ1-3; 9 nucleotides agree with TRBD1. Germline assignment: CDR1 SNHLY and CDR2 FYNNEI. The length of the CDR3 is 15 residues. Trimming removed 3 bases from V and 3 bases from J; junction bases left unmatched: 3. The CDR3 loop is CASSDDRGYGNTIYF. DNA of the CDR3: TGTGCCAGCAGTGATGACAGGGGGTATGGAAACACCATATATTTT. Complete variable domain (other parts from reference TRBV2 and TRBJ1-3): EPEVTQTPSHQVTQMGQEVILRCVPISNHLYFYWYRQILGQKVEFLVSFYNNEISEKSEIFDDQFSVERPDGSNFTLKIRSTKLEDSAMYFCASSDDRGYGNTIYFGEGSWLTVV.